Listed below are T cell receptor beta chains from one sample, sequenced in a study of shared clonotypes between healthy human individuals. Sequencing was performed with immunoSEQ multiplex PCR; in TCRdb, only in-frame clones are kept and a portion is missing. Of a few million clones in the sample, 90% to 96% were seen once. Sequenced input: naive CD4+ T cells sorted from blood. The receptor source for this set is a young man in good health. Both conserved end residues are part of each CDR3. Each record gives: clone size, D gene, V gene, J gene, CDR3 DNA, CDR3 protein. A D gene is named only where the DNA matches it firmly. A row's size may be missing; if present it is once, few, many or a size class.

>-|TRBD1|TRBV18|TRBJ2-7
TGTGCCAGCTCAAGGGACAGTTTATACGAGCAGTACTTC
CASSRDSLYEQYF
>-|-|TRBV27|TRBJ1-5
TGTGCCAGCAGCCGGACTGGGACAATTTGGAGCCAGCCCCAGCATTTT
CASSRTGTIWSQPQHF
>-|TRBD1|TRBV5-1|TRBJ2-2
TGCGCCAGCAGCCTCGATGGACAGGTTAGGGAGCTGTTTTTT
CASSLDGQVRELFF
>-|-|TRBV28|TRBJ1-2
TGTGCCAGCAGTTTATGGGGGGCTGGATATGGCTACACCTTC
CASSLWGAGYGYTF
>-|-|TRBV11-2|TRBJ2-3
TGTGCCAGCAGATTAGTGTCGGATACGCAGTATTTT
CASRLVSDTQYF
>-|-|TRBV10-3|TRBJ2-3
TGTGCCAGCCGCAAGGACAGCCACACAGATACGCAGTATTTT
CASRKDSHTDTQYF
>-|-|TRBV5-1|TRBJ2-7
TGCGCCAGCAGCTTGCAAGGGGGTCGGTACGAGCAGTACTTC
CASSLQGGRYEQYF
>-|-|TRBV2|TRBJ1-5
TGTGCCAGCAGCGCGGACAGATTGAGTCAGCCCCAGCATTTT
CASSADRLSQPQHF
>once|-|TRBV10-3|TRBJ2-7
TGTGCCATCAGTGAGCTCGCATACATCTACGAGCAGTACTTC
CAISELAYIYEQYF
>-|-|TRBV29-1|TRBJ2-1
TGCAGCGCCGATACTCCGCCCGCCTACGATGAGCAGTTCTTC
CSADTPPAYDEQFF
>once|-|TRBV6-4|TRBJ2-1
TGTGCCAGCAGTGAAGCCGGGATCTTCAACAATGAGCAGTTCTTC
CASSEAGIFNNEQFF
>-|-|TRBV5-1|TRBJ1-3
TGCGCCAGCAGCTTGCAGGGGTACTCTGGAAACACCATATATTTT
CASSLQGYSGNTIYF
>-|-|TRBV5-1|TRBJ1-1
TGCGCCAGCAGCACTCGACAAGGCCTAGACACTGAAGCTTTCTTT
CASSTRQGLDTEAFF
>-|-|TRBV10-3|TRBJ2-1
TGTGCCATCAGTGAGGGACGGGATGAGCAGTTCTTC
CAISEGRDEQFF
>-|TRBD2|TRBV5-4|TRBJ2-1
TGTGCCAGCAGCTTGGGGGGACTAGCGGGAGGTAATGAGCAGTTCTTC
CASSLGGLAGGNEQFF
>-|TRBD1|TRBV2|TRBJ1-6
TGTGCCAGCAGCGGACAGGGGGATAATTCACCCCTCCACTTT
CASSGQGDNSPLHF
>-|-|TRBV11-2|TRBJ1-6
TGTGCCAGCAGCTTAGAGGGTAATTCACCCCTCCACTTT
CASSLEGNSPLHF
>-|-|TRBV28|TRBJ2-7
TGTGCCAGCAGAGGTGGAGGAGGTGGGTACGAGCAGTACTTC
CASRGGGGGYEQYF
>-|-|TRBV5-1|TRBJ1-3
TGCGCCAGCAGCCCTCCTGGAAACACCATATATTTT
CASSPPGNTIYF
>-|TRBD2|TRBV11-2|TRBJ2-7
TGTGCCAGCAGCTTAGGTAGCGGGAGTGACGAGCAGTACTTC
CASSLGSGSDEQYF
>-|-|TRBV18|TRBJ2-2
TGTGCCAGCTCACCTCCCAGACAGGGGCCCCTAGCGGACACCGGGGAGCTGTTTTTT
CASSPPRQGPLADTGELFF
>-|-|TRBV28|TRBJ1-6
TGTGCCAGCAGAGAGGGGAATGGAGATTCACCCCTCCACTTT
CASREGNGDSPLHF
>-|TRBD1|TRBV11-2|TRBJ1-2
TGTGCCAGCAGCGGATGGACAGGGGGCAACTATGGCTACACCTTC
CASSGWTGGNYGYTF
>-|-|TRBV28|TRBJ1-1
TGTGCCAGCAGAGGGGAGATGAACACTGAAGCTTTCTTT
CASRGEMNTEAFF
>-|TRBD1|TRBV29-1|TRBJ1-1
TGCAGCGTTGAAATTGGGACAGCGAACACTGAAGCTTTCTTT
CSVEIGTANTEAFF
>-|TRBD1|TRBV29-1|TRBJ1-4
TGCAGCGCCGTGACAGGGGGCGGCGAAAAACTGTTTTTT
CSAVTGGGEKLFF
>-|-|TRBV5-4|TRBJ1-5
TGTGCCAGCAGCTTGGACAGTAATAGCAATCAGCCCCAGCATTTT
CASSLDSNSNQPQHF
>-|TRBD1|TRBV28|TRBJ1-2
TGTGCCAGCAGCACACCCCCCGGGACAGGGGGCTATGGCTACACCTTC
CASSTPPGTGGYGYTF
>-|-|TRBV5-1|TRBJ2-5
TGCGCCAGCAGCTCCGTTCGAGGGGCGAGGGAGACCCAGTACTTC
CASSSVRGARETQYF